This T cell receptor beta chain is drawn from a study of metastatic and nonmetastatic thyroid tumors. Study as a whole: For malignant and benign thyroid patients, tumor or nodule tissue and blood were the sources whose repertoires were compared.

The V end was cut by 1 base, the J end by 5 bases, with 13 bases between. The germline V gene encodes CDR1 SGHKS and CDR2 YYEKEE (reference sequence). The CDR3 loop spans 15 amino acids. With MiXCR, TCRdb called clones anew from the PCR reads. Of some 9,900 clones in the sample, around 33% were seen once. All patients reached thyroid surgery having received no treatment beforehand. This clone has a single count. The chain employs TRBV5-5 and TRBJ1-5, with no clear D. The TCR sequence derives from a female donor with papillary thyroid cancer or a benign thyroid nodule (not recorded which). Some clones in this sample may be carry-over from other donors' samples. The sample consisted of tumor tissue. CDR3 nucleotide sequence: TGTGCCAGCAGCTTGCGGGCCAGAGTCGATCAGCCCCAGCATTTT. Its protein is CASSLRARVDQPQHF.